One and the same sample provided the 17 T cell receptor beta chains below, sequenced in a study of shared clonotypes between healthy human individuals. Positively selected for CCR7, the CD45RO-negative cells used as naive CD8 cells excluded terminally differentiated effector memory CD45RA+ cells. Assay: immunoSEQ multiplex PCR; the TCRdb copy retains only in-frame clones and omits some. The table lists some 740,000 clones, roughly 92% of them singletons. Sample: naive CD8+ T cells sorted from blood. The receptor set was obtained from a man younger than 45 in good health.

In the case of this clone: Other DNA sequences in this sample translate to the same CDR3. The V gene is TRBV11-2, the J gene TRBJ2-2, with D uncertain. V was trimmed by 3 bases and J by 1 base, leaving 0 bases between them. The CDR3 runs 12 residues. Looked up from germline, CDR1 is SGHAT and CDR2 is FQNNGV. DNA of the CDR3: TGTGCCAGCAGCTTGAACACCGGGGAGCTGTTTTTT. Encoded protein: CASSLNTGELFF.

The chain has TRBV7-6 and TRBJ1-5; 10 bases align to TRBD1. V was pared by 4 bases and J by 3 bases, with 3 bases of the junction left unmatched. The CDR3 covers 15 residues. Germline CDR1 SGHVS, CDR2 FNYEAQ. CDR3 sequence reads: CASSSGTGANQPQHF. Written as DNA, the CDR3 is TGTGCCAGCAGCTCCGGGACAGGGGCCAATCAGCCCCAGCATTTT.

The chain employs TRBV4-1 and TRBJ2-7; D gene uncertain. CDR1 is MGHRA and CDR2 is YSYEKL in the germline V gene. The CDR3 is made up of 14 amino acids. V was shortened by 0 bases and J by 3 bases, with 9 bases between the two germline ends. The CDR3 loop reads CASSQERSLYEQYF. CDR3 bases: TGCGCCAGCAGCCAAGAGAGAAGTCTCTACGAGCAGTACTTC.

The chain links TRBV7-9 to TRBJ2-3, with 13 positions matching TRBD2. Germline CDR1 SEHNR, CDR2 FQNEAQ (reference sequence). CDR3 length equals 17 residues. V dropped 4 bases and J dropped 1; count of bases not matched to a gene: 5. The CDR3 protein is CASSSPTSGRRTDTQYF. The CDR3 DNA follows: TGTGCCAGCAGCTCCCCGACTAGCGGGAGGCGCACAGATACGCAGTATTTT.

This rearrangement joins TRBV6-6 to TRBJ2-7; D ambiguous. Germline-derived CDR1 and CDR2 are MNHNY and SVGAGI (reference sequence). Trimming took off 5 bases at V and 6 bases at J, with 11 bases between the two ends. The CDR3 consists of 12 residues. In nucleotides, the CDR3 is TGTGCCAGCAGTCACATGGGAACCGAGCAGTACTTC. Protein product: CASSHMGTEQYF.

The chain carries TRBV4-3 and TRBJ2-1, with D perhaps given as TRBD1 or TRBD2 (5 bases each). The V end lost 1 base, the J end lost 8 bases, and 12 bases lay between the germline ends. The CDR3 contains 14 residues. Per germline, CDR1 LGHNA and CDR2 YSLEER. The CDR3: CASSQVHGAHEQFF. CDR3 nucleotide sequence: TGCGCCAGCAGCCAAGTCCACGGGGCACATGAGCAGTTCTTC.

The chain uses TRBV19 and TRBJ2-7, with a possible D match to TRBD1 (5 bases). V was clipped by 1 base and J by 4 bases, with 14 bases between them. CDR1 is LNHDA and CDR2 is SQIVND in the germline V gene (reference sequence). The CDR3 spans 15 residues. CDR3 sequence reads: CASSIAGQGRYEQYF. The DNA for the CDR3 is TGTGCCAGTAGTATAGCTGGGCAGGGTAGATACGAGCAGTACTTC.

The rearrangement links TRBV19 to TRBJ1-1; D possibly corresponds to TRBD1 (5 bases). The CDR3 is made up of 16 amino acids. The V and J ends lost 3 bases and 0 bases respectively, with 14 bases between them. Germline CDR1 is LNHDA and CDR2 is SQIVND (reference sequence). The CDR3 DNA reads as TGTGCCAGTAGTATCGCAGGGTGGGGCCTGAACACTGAAGCTTTCTTT. Translation: CASSIAGWGLNTEAFF. The complete variable domain, with remaining parts taken from reference TRBV19 and TRBJ1-1, reads DGGITQSPKYLFRKEGQNVTLSCEQNLNHDAMYWYRQDPGQGLRLIYYSQIVNDFQKGDIAEGYSVSREKKESFPLTVTSAQKNPTAFYLCASSIAGWGLNTEAFFGQGTRLTVV.

The V gene is TRBV4-1, the J gene TRBJ2-7; 12 bases match TRBD1. Looked up from germline, CDR1 is MGHRA and CDR2 is YSYEKL. This CDR3 comprises 15 residues. Losses at the gene ends were 1 base for V and 5 bases for J; bases not matched to a gene: 3. CDR3 bases: TGCGCCAGCAGCCAAGTCGGGACAGGGGGCAACGAGCAGTACTTC. Translation: CASSQVGTGGNEQYF.

Of note for this clone: This CDR3 is also generated by other DNA sequences in the sample. This chain connects TRBV4-1 to TRBJ2-7; 10 bases are a match to TRBD2. The CDR3 contains 15 residues. The V segment lost 1 base and the J segment 4 bases; nucleotides outside the gene matches: 4. Germline loops: CDR1 MGHRA, CDR2 YSYEKL. The chain's CDR3 is CASSQVLAGSYEQYF. Here the CDR3 DNA reads TGCGCCAGCAGCCAAGTACTAGCGGGATCGTACGAGCAGTACTTC.

This clone appeared once. The chain combines TRBV6-1 with TRBJ2-5; D is possibly TRBD1 or TRBD2 (6 bases each). CDR1 and CDR2 (germline): MNHNS, SASEGT. There are 13 residues in the CDR3. This chain's CDR3 is CATKGDYQETQYF. In DNA form, the CDR3 reads TGTGCTACTAAGGGGGACTACCAAGAGACCCAGTACTTC.

This rearrangement joins TRBV6-6 to TRBJ1-1, with D perhaps matching TRBD1 (6 bases). The V gene's germline CDR1 is MNHNY and CDR2 SVGAGI (reference sequence). The CDR3 is 14 amino acids. V shed 4 bases and J shed 7 bases, with 16 bases lying between them. The CDR3 region is CASSFLEGEGEAFF. The DNA of the CDR3 is TGTGCCAGCAGTTTCCTTGAGGGGGAGGGTGAAGCTTTCTTT.

This rearrangement joins TRBV29-1 to TRBJ2-3; TRBD2 aligns across 12 bases. CDR3 length: 14 amino acids. From germline, CDR1 is SQVTM and CDR2 ANQGSEA. The V gene end was trimmed by 7 bases and the J gene end by 3 bases; junction bases not matched to a gene: 5. CDR3 in amino acids: CSAETSGSTDTQYF. CDR3 nucleotides: TGCAGCGCCGAGACTAGCGGGAGTACAGATACGCAGTATTTT.

V usage is TRBV7-2 and J usage is TRBJ2-1; perhaps TRBD1 as D (6 bases). The CDR3 sequence is 15 residues long. Germline V CDR1 and CDR2: SGHTA, FQGNSA. V shed 2 bases and J shed 4 bases, with 12 bases lying between them. The chain's CDR3 is CASSLNRGQYNEQFF. DNA of the CDR3: TGTGCCAGCAGCTTAAACCGTGGACAGTACAATGAGCAGTTCTTC.

V and J are TRBV7-9 and TRBJ1-5; perhaps TRBD1 as D (6 bases). Per the germline V gene, CDR1 is SEHNR and CDR2 is FQNEAQ (reference sequence). The CDR3 is 15 residues long. Trimming removed 6 bases at V and 1 base at J, with 13 bases between. The CDR3 bases are TGTGCCAGCAGTAACGGACAGCCCAGCAATCAGCCCCAGCATTTT. The encoded protein is CASSNGQPSNQPQHF.

This chain uses TRBV7-9 with TRBJ2-1; 8 nucleotides agree with TRBD2. CDR3 length: 17 amino acids. The V gene's germline CDR1 is SEHNR and CDR2 FQNEAQ (reference sequence). Germline trimming cut 4 bases from V and 6 bases from J; bases unmatched to any gene: 14. CDR3 residues: CASSSMAVLAEGNEQFF. The DNA of the CDR3 is TGTGCCAGCAGCTCGATGGCTGTACTAGCGGAGGGCAATGAGCAGTTCTTC.

The chain uses TRBV13 and TRBJ1-2; tentatively, D is TRBD1 (6 bases). The CDR3 is made up of 14 amino acids. The germline V gene encodes CDR1 PRHDT and CDR2 FYEKMQ (reference sequence). The V gene lost 3 bases and the J gene lost 6 bases, with 14 bases spanning the gap. DNA for the CDR3: TGTGCCAGCAGCTTTTACAGGGACTTCGATGGCTACACCTTC. Encoded protein: CASSFYRDFDGYTF.